One sample yielded the 9 T cell receptor beta chains listed below, sequenced in a study of T cells in Graves' hyperthyroidism and ophthalmopathy. RNA transcripts served as the template for amplifying TCR beta CDR3 regions. HTBI primers drove first-round RT-PCR of the TCR CDR3. TCRdb re-called the multiplex PCR reads with MiXCR, one entry per CDR3 protein. The sample has hundreds of thousands of distinct CDR3 sequences; approximately 14% are singletons. The sequenced sample consisted of blood. These receptors all stem from a woman under 30 with Graves' hyperthyroidism.

This clonotype was recorded many times. This rearrangement joins TRBV6-1 to TRBJ2-1, with D perhaps TRBD1 (5 bases). The CDR3 has 16 amino acids. Germline V gene lookup returns CDR1 MNHNS and CDR2 SASEGT. Trimming shortened V by 3 bases and J by 0 bases, and 12 bases separated the two germline ends. For the CDR3, the DNA is TGTGCCAGCAGTGACCGTCCTCAGGGCTCCTACAATGAGCAGTTCTTC. It yields the protein CASSDRPQGSYNEQFF.

This clonotype was counted a few times. The chain has TRBV28 and TRBJ1-5; TRBD1 aligns across 7 bases. V shed 4 bases, J shed 0 bases, and the junction held 6 bases outside the gene matches. Germline CDR1 MDHEN, CDR2 SYDVKM. The CDR3 extends over 16 amino acids. As DNA, the CDR3 is TGTGCCAGCAGTTACAGGGGATCTTATAGCAATCAGCCCCAGCATTTT. It translates to CASSYRGSYSNQPQHF.

This chain uses TRBV5-1 with TRBJ2-5; 10 bases agree with TRBD2. Looked up from germline, CDR1 is SGHRS and CDR2 is YFSETQ. The CDR3 loop spans 17 amino acids. Trimming at V came to 0 bases and at J to 1 base, leaving 6 bases not matched to a gene. The CDR3 loop reads CASSLARTSGPQETQYF. In DNA form, the CDR3 reads TGCGCCAGCAGCTTGGCCCGGACTAGCGGACCCCAAGAGACCCAGTACTTC.

The table lists this clonotype with a few counts. The rearrangement joins TRBV7-9 to TRBJ2-7; D uncertain. Trimming cost V 1 base and J 5 bases, with 12 bases left between them. This CDR3 region has 14 residues. Germline V gives CDR1 SEHNR, CDR2 FQNEAQ (reference sequence). The CDR3 nucleotides are TGTGCCAGCAGCTTAGAACTTACCGGGCACGAGCAGTACTTC. It is translated as CASSLELTGHEQYF.

This chain connects TRBV6-6 to TRBJ1-5, with TRBD1 matching 7 bases. Germline CDR1 reads MNHNY; CDR2 reads SVGAGI (reference sequence). The trim removed 2 bases at V and 3 bases at J, leaving 7 bases unmatched. The CDR3 contains 16 residues. CDR3 coding DNA: TGTGCCAGCAGTTACCCGACAGGGCAACTCAATCAGCCCCAGCATTTT. Protein: CASSYPTGQLNQPQHF.

The chain uses TRBV9 and TRBJ1-6; a possible D gene is TRBD1 (5 bases). CDR3 size: 14 residues. Germline V CDR1 and CDR2: SGDLS, YYNGEE. V lost 4 bases, J lost 8 bases, and 13 bases lay in between. This CDR3 is CASSSRGAYSPLHF. The CDR3 DNA sequence: TGTGCCAGCAGCTCCCGGGGCGCATATTCACCCCTCCACTTT.

This clonotype was seen at least ten times. V usage is TRBV30 and J usage is TRBJ2-2, with a tentative D call TRBD1 (5 bases). V lost 0 bases and J lost 6, with 14 bases in between. The CDR3 has 15 amino acids. CDR1 and CDR2 from the germline V gene are GTSNPN and SVGIG (reference sequence). CDR3 sequence: CAWSVEWGGPGELFF. The CDR3 DNA reads TGTGCCTGGAGTGTGGAGTGGGGCGGTCCCGGGGAGCTGTTTTTT.

This clonotype was recorded many times. This chain connects TRBV7-9 to TRBJ2-1; D is possibly TRBD2 (7 bases). The CDR3 totals 16 residues. Trimming left V 5 bases short and J 4 bases short, with 18 bases between. Looked up from germline, CDR1 is SEHNR and CDR2 is FQNEAQ (reference sequence). CDR3 residues: CASSPGAGQDYNEQFF. CDR3 DNA: TGTGCCAGCAGCCCGGGAGCGGGACAAGATTACAATGAGCAGTTCTTC.

This clonotype was seen repeatedly, ten times or more. The genes are TRBV20-1 and TRBJ2-3, with 12 bases fitting TRBD1. CDR1 DFQATT and CDR2 SNEGSKA come from the germline V gene (reference sequence). The CDR3 contains 14 residues. V was pared by 6 bases and J by 3 bases, with 4 bases of the junction left unmatched. CDR3 in DNA: TGCAGTGCCCCGGGACAGGGGGCAACAGATACGCAGTATTTT. Its protein is CSAPGQGATDTQYF.